Below are 2 T cell receptor beta chains sequenced from a single sample in a study of CD8 T cells in Susac syndrome. The RNA, about 0.45 to 1 ug, was put through reverse transcription using random hexamers. TCRdb analysed the immunoSEQ multiplex PCR reads with MiXCR anew, one entry per CDR3 protein. The table includes 120,000 or so distinct CDR3 sequences, about 92% detected once. The sequenced sample consisted of CD4+ T cells from PBMCs. Source of these receptors: a human donor with multiple sclerosis.

The V call is TRBV20-1, the J call TRBJ2-7, with a possible D match to TRBD2 (6 bases). CDR3 size: 11 residues. The germline gives CDR1 DFQATT, CDR2 SNEGSKA (reference sequence). CDR3 DNA sequence: TGCGGAGGGCTGCTAGCGTACGAGCAGTACTTC. As protein: CGGLLAYEQYF.

The chain combines TRBV9 with TRBJ1-1, with TRBD1 as a possible D gene (6 bases). Germline CDR1 SGDLS, CDR2 YYNGEE. Trimming took off 7 bases at V and 2 bases at J, with 12 bases between the two ends. This CDR3 spans 13 amino acids. The CDR3 protein is CASGQPYNTEAFF. The DNA for the CDR3 is TGTGCCAGCGGACAGCCCTACAACACTGAAGCTTTCTTT.